This entry lists 14 T cell receptor beta chains sequenced from one sample in a study of shared clonotypes between healthy human individuals. Libraries were prepared by immunoSEQ multiplex PCR; TCRdb keeps only in-frame clonotypes and omits some of them. The sample includes more than 2 million clones, less than 95% seen only once; the top ten take around 1.1%. It was CD45RO-negative cells, positively selected for CCR7, that made up naive CD8 cells, with terminally differentiated effector memory CD45RA+ cells excluded. Sequenced input: naive CD8+ T cells sorted from blood. The receptor set was obtained from a man younger than 35 in good health.

The chain employs TRBV6-5 and TRBJ1-4; tentatively, D is TRBD1 (5 bases). Germline V lookup: CDR1 MNHEY, CDR2 SVGAGI. V was clipped by 6 bases and J by 7 bases, with 18 bases between them. The CDR3 totals 15 residues. DNA of the CDR3: TGTGCCAGCAGACAACTCGGGGGGGTTGGTGAAAAACTGTTTTTT. This codes for CASRQLGGVGEKLFF.

A single count supports this clone. The gene calls are TRBV6-5 and TRBJ1-1; 10 bases map to TRBD1. Germline CDR1 is MNHEY and CDR2 is SVGAGI. The CDR3 loop spans 13 amino acids. V was pared by 2 bases and J by 7 bases, with 1 base of the junction left unmatched. For the CDR3, the DNA is TGTGCCAGCAGTTACGGGACAGGGGTTGAAGCTTTCTTT. It codes for CASSYGTGVEAFF.

The chain carries TRBV16 and TRBJ2-7; D unclear. This CDR3 is 14 amino acids long. The germline V gene encodes CDR1 KGHSY and CDR2 FQNENV. V dropped 0 bases and J dropped 5 bases, with 11 bases sitting between them. Here the CDR3 reads CASSQSSRSNEQYF. The CDR3 region has the DNA TGTGCCAGCAGCCAATCTTCGAGGAGTAACGAGCAGTACTTC. Full variable domain (outside the CDR3, taken from reference TRBV16 and TRBJ2-7): GEEVAQTPKHLVRGEGQKAKLYCAPIKGHSYVFWYQQVLKNEFKFLISFQNENVFDETGMPKERFSAKCLPNSPCSLEIQATKLEDSAVYFCASSQSSRSNEQYFGPGTRLTVT.

V and J are TRBV7-2 and TRBJ1-1, with a possible D match to TRBD1 (6 bases). Per the germline V gene, CDR1 is SGHTA and CDR2 is FQGNSA. The CDR3 loop spans 14 amino acids. Trimming pared 5 bases from V and 1 base from J, leaving 11 bases between. CDR3 protein: CASSLRGQNTEAFF. The DNA of the CDR3 is TGTGCCAGCAGCCTACGGGGACAGAACACTGAAGCTTTCTTT.

Regarding this clone: At the DNA level, this CDR3 is encoded by other sequences in the same sample as well. V is TRBV27 and J is TRBJ2-7; D is ambiguous. The V gene's germline CDR1 is MNHEY and CDR2 SMNVEV (reference sequence). The V gene lost 4 bases and the J gene lost 3 bases, with 4 bases spanning the gap. This CDR3 has 11 residues. This CDR3 is CASSSNYEQYF. The CDR3 DNA sequence: TGTGCCAGCAGTTCTAACTACGAGCAGTACTTC.

V gene TRBV6-1 combines with J gene TRBJ1-5, with D perhaps matching TRBD1 (5 bases). CDR3 size: 17 residues. Germline V gives CDR1 MNHNS, CDR2 SASEGT. V was pared by 3 bases and J by 0 bases, with 15 bases between. CDR3 coding DNA: TGTGCCAGCAGTGATGGCAGGGACCTTTATAGCAATCAGCCCCAGCATTTT. Its translation: CASSDGRDLYSNQPQHF.

This sequence joins TRBV7-8 and TRBJ1-1; 8 positions agree with TRBD1. V lost 5 bases and J lost 3; bases outside the gene matches: 20. Germline CDR1 reads SGHVS; CDR2 reads FQNEAQ. CDR3 length: 19 amino acids. The CDR3 here is CASSPWAEGTGDGDTEAFF. The CDR3, as DNA: TGTGCCAGCAGCCCTTGGGCTGAAGGGACAGGTGATGGGGACACTGAAGCTTTCTTT.

Comment on this clone: The sample carries other DNA sequences with the same CDR3. The chain employs TRBV7-9 and TRBJ1-6; the match to TRBD1 covers 10 bases. CDR1 SEHNR and CDR2 FQNEAQ come from the germline V gene (reference sequence). V lost 1 base, J lost 7 bases, and 4 bases stayed unmatched. This CDR3 comprises 16 residues. The CDR3, as DNA: TGTGCCAGCAGCTTAGGTGACAGGGGGCCCAATTCACCCCTCCACTTT. Its translation is CASSLGDRGPNSPLHF.

The chain joins TRBV29-1 to TRBJ2-7, with TRBD1 matching 7 bases. Germline V lookup: CDR1 SQVTM, CDR2 ANQGSEA. The V and J ends lost 4 bases and 1 base, in that order; junction bases with no gene match: 7. The CDR3 contains 14 residues. CDR3 coding DNA: TGCAGCGTTGCGAGGTCGACAGGGTCCTACGAGCAGTACTTC. Amino acids: CSVARSTGSYEQYF.

The chain employs TRBV7-9 and TRBJ2-5; D remains ambiguous. With 6 bases removed from V and 2 bases from J, the gap between germline ends came to 7 bases. Germline V gene data show CDR1 as SEHNR and CDR2 as FQNEAQ (reference sequence). The CDR3 is made up of 12 amino acids. The DNA of the CDR3 is TGTGCCAGCAGTGGGAATCAAGAGACCCAGTACTTC. Amino acid sequence: CASSGNQETQYF.

The J gene is TRBJ2-3, the V gene TRBV12-5, with D possibly being TRBD1 (6 bases). The CDR3 is made up of 15 amino acids. Trimming took off 5 bases at V and 0 bases at J, with 12 bases between the two ends. In germline, CDR1 is LGHNT, CDR2 FRNRAP. The DNA for the CDR3 is TGTGCTAGTGGTCCAGGACAGTCTAGCACAGATACGCAGTATTTT. This sequence encodes CASGPGQSSTDTQYF.

The gene calls are TRBV2 and TRBJ2-1; the D call may be TRBD1 or TRBD2 (5 bases each). The CDR3 runs 14 residues. Per the germline V gene, CDR1 is SNHLY and CDR2 is FYNNEI. With 8 bases removed from V and 4 bases from J, the gap between germline ends came to 15 bases. Here the CDR3 reads CASSTRGDYNEQFF. The CDR3 DNA reads TGTGCCAGCTCAACTAGGGGTGATTACAATGAGCAGTTCTTC.

The J gene is TRBJ2-5, the V gene TRBV7-9; D gene ambiguous. Per the germline V gene, CDR1 is SEHNR and CDR2 is FQNEAQ (reference sequence). The V and J ends lost 1 base and 3 bases respectively, with 12 bases between them. The CDR3 contains 15 residues. CDR3 nucleotide sequence: TGTGCCAGCAGCTTAGTCGGTGGTCTGGAAGAGACCCAGTACTTC. As protein: CASSLVGGLEETQYF.

With respect to this clone: Other DNA sequences from this sample encode an identical CDR3 as well. V and J are TRBV27 and TRBJ2-1; the D gene is possibly TRBD1 (5 bases). CDR3 length: 14 amino acids. Deletions cut 2 bases from V and 2 bases from J, with 7 bases between. Germline-derived CDR1 and CDR2 are MNHEY and SMNVEV (reference sequence). The CDR3 DNA reads TGTGCCAGCAGTTTAGGGGCAGCCTACAATGAGCAGTTCTTC. Protein sequence: CASSLGAAYNEQFF.